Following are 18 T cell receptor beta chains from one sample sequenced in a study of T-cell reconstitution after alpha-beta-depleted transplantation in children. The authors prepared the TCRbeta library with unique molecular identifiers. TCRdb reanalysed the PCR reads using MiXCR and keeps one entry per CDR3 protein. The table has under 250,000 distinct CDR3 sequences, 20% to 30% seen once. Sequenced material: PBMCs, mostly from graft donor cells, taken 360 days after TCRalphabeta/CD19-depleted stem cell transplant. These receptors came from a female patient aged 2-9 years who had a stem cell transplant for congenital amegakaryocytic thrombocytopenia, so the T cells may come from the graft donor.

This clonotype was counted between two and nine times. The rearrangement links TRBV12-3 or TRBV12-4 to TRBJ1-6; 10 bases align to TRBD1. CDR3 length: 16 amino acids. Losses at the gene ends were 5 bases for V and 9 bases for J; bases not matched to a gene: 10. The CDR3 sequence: CASSPETGGAGSPLHF. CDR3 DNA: TGTGCCAGCAGTCCCGAGACAGGGGGCGCGGGTTCACCCCTCCACTTT.

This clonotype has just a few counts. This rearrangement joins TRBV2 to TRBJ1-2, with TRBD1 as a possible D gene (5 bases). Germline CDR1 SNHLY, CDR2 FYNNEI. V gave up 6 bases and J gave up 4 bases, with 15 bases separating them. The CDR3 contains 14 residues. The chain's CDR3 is CASSDRSKGYGYTF. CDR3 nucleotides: TGTGCCAGCAGCGACAGAAGTAAAGGCTATGGCTACACCTTC.

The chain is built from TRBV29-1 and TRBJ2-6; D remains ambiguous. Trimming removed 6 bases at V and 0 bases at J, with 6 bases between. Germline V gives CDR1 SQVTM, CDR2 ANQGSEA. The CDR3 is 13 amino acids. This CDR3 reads CSVTDSGANVLTF. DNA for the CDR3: TGCAGCGTAACAGACTCTGGGGCCAACGTCCTGACTTTC.

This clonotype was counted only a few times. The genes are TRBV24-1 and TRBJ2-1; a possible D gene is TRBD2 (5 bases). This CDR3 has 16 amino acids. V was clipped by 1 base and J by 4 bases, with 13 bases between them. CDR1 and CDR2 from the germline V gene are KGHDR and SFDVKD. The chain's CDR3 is CATSDFPVSGYNEQFF. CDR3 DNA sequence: TGTGCCACCAGTGATTTTCCAGTGTCGGGGTACAATGAGCAGTTCTTC.

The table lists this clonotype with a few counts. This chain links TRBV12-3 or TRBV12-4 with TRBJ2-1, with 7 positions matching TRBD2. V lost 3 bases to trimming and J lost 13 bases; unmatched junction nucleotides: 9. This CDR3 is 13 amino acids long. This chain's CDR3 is CASSFGLAALQFF. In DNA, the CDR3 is TGTGCCAGCAGTTTTGGGCTAGCGGCTCTCCAGTTCTTC.

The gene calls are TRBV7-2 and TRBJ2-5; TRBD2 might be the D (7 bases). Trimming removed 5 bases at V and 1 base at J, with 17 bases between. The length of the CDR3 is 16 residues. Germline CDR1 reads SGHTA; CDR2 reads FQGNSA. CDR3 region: CASSLLGGGPQETQYF. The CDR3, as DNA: TGTGCCAGCAGCCTACTTGGGGGGGGGCCCCAAGAGACCCAGTACTTC.

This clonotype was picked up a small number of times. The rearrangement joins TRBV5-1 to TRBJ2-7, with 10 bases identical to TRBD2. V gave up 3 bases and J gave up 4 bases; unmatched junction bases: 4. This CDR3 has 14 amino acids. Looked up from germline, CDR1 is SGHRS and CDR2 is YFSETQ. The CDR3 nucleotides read TGCGCCAGCAGCTCAGCGGGGGGGCCTTACGAGCAGTACTTC. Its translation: CASSSAGGPYEQYF.

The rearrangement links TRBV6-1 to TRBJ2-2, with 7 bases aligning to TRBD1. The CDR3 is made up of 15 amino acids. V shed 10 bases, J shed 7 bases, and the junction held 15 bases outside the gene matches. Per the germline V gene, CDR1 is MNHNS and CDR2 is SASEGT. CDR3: CATHGQAPLDGELFF. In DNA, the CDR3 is TGTGCCACTCATGGACAGGCCCCTTTGGACGGGGAGCTGTTTTTT.

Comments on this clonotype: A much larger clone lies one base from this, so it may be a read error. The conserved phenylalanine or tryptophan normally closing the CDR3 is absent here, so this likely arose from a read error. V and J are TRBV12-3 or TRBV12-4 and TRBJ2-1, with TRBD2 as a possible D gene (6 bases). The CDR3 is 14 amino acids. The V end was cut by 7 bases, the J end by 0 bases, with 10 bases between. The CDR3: CASTARGSYNEQFY. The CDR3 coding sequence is TGTGCCAGCACCGCGCGGGGCTCCTACAATGAGCAGTTCTAC.

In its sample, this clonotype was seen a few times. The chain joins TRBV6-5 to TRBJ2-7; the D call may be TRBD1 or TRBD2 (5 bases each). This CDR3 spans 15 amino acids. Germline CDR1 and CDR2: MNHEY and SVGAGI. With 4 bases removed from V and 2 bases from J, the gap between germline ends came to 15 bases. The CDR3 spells CASSLIPPGPYEQYF. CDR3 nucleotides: TGTGCCAGCAGTTTAATCCCTCCGGGACCCTACGAGCAGTACTTC.

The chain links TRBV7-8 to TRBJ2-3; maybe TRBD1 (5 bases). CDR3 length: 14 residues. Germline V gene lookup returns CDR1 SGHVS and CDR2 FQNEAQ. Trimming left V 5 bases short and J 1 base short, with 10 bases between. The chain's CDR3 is CASSPGHGTDTQYF. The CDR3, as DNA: TGTGCCAGCAGCCCTGGACATGGCACAGATACGCAGTATTTT. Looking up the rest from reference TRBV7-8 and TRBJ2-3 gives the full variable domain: GAGVSQSPRYKVAKRGQDVALRCDPISGHVSLFWYQQALGQGPEFLTYFQNEAQLDKSGLPSDRFFAERPEGSVSTLKIQRTQQEDSAVYLCASSPGHGTDTQYFGPGTRLTVL.

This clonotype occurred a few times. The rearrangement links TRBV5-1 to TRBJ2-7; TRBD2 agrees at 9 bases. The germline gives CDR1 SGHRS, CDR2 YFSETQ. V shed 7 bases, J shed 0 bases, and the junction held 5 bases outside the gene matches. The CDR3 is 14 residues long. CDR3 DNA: TGCGCCAGCCGAGCTAGCGGGACCTCCTACGAGCAGTACTTC. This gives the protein CASRASGTSYEQYF. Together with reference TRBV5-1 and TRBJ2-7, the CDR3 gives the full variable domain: KAGVTQTPRYLIKTRGQQVTLSCSPISGHRSVSWYQQTPGQGLQFLFEYFSETQRNKGNFPGRFSGRQFSNSRSEMNVSTLELGDSALYLCASRASGTSYEQYFGPGTRLTVT.

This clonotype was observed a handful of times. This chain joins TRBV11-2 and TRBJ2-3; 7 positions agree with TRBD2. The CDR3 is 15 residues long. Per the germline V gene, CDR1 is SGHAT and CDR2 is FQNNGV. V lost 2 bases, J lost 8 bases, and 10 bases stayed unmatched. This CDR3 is CASSLLGPREATQYF. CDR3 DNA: TGTGCCAGCAGCTTACTAGGACCTCGGGAGGCTACGCAGTATTTT.

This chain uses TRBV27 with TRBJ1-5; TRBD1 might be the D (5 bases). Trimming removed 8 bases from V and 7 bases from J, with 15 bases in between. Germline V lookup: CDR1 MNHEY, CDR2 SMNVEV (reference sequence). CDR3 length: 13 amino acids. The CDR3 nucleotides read TGTGCCAGCGGGTGGGGGACGGGGCAGCCCCAGCATTTT. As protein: CASGWGTGQPQHF.

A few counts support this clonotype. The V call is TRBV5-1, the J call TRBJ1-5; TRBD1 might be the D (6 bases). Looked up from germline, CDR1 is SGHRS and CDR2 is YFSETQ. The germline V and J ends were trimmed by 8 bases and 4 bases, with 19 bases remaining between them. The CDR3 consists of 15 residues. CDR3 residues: CARCVEGVWNQPQHF. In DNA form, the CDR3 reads TGCGCCAGATGCGTTGAGGGGGTATGGAATCAGCCCCAGCATTTT.

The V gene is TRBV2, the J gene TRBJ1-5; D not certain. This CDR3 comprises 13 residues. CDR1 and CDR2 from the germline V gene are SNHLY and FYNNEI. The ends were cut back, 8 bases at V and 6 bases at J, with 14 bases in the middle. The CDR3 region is CASLGGHGQPQHF. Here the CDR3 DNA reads TGTGCCAGCTTAGGTGGGCATGGTCAGCCCCAGCATTTT. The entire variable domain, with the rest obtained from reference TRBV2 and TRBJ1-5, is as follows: EPEVTQTPSHQVTQMGQEVILRCVPISNHLYFYWYRQILGQKVEFLVSFYNNEISEKSEIFDDQFSVERPDGSNFTLKIRSTKLEDSAMYFCASLGGHGQPQHFGDGTRLSIL.

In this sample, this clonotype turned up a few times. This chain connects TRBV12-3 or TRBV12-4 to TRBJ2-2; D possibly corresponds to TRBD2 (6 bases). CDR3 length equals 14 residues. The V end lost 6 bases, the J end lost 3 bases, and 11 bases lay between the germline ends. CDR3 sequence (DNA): TGTGCCAGCAGGCTGCGGGGTGACACCGGGGAGCTGTTTTTT. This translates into CASRLRGDTGELFF.

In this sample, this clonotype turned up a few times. The CDR3 here is CSVESGRGLEQYF. The CDR3 coding sequence is TGCAGCGTTGAATCGGGCAGGGGATTGGAGCAGTATTTT. The chain combines TRBV29-1 with TRBJ2-3, with D possibly being TRBD1 (6 bases). The ends were cut back, 2 bases at V and 11 bases at J, with 17 bases in the middle. Per the germline V gene, CDR1 is SQVTM and CDR2 is ANQGSEA. This CDR3 has 13 residues.